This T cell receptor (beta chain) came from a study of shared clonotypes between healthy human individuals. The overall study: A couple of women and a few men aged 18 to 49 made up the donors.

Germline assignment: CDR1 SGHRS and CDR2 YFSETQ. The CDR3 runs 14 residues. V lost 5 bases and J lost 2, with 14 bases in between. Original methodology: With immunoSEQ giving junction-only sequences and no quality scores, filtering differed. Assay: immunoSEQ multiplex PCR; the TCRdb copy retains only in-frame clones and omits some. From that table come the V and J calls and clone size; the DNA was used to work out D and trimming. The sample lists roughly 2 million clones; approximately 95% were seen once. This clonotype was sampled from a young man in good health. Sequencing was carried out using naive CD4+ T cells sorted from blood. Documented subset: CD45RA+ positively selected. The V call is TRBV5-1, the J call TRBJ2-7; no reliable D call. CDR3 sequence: CASSPVEPAYEQYF. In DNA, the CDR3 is TGCGCCAGCAGTCCGGTAGAGCCTGCCTACGAGCAGTACTTC.